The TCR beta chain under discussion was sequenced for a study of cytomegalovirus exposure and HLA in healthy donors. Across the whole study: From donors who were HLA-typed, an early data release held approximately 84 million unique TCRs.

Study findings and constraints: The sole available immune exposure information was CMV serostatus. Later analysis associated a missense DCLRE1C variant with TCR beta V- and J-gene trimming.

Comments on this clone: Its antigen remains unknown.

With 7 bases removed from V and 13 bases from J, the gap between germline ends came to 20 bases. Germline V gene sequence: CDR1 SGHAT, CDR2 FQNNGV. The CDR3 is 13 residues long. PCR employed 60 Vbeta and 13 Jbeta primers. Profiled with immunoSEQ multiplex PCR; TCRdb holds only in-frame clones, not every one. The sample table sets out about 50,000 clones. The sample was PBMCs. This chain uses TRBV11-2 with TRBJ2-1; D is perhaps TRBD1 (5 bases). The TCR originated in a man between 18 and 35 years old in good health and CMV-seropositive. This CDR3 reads CASTPSIREPQFF. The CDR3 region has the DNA TGTGCCAGCACCCCATCGATCAGGGAACCCCAGTTCTTC.